These T cell receptor beta chains were read from a single sample in a study of T cell clusters in autoimmune cytopenias. Each CDR3 protein gets one entry in TCRdb, which reprocessed the multiplex PCR reads and gives no DNA. The listing records about 3,000 distinct CDR3 sequences. Material: peripheral blood. Source of these receptors: a human donor with an autoimmune cytopenia or autoimmune hepatitis (not recorded which). Each CDR3 is given with its conserved first and last residue. Expanded clones get a size class; other rows say once, few or many, or leave the size out.

V: TRBV4-2; J: TRBJ2-4; size: NA; CDR3: CASSQDGGGSDIQYF
V: TRBV20-1; J: TRBJ2-3; size: NA; CDR3: CSAPGTSGRRYTQYF
V: TRBV20-1; J: TRBJ1-1; size: NA; CDR3: CSARQGRRENTEAFF
V: TRBV19; J: TRBJ2-7; size: medium-sized; CDR3: CASSMGGPRDRLTYEQYF
V: TRBV6-2/TRBV6-3; J: TRBJ1-5; size: medium-sized; CDR3: CASSYPGTAGQPQHF
V: TRBV4-3; J: TRBJ2-3; size: NA; CDR3: CASSRSTVGTDTQYF
V: TRBV19; J: TRBJ1-5; size: medium-sized; CDR3: CAIRKQGGNQPQHF
V: TRBV10-3; J: TRBJ1-2; size: NA; CDR3: CAISEGIRTGYTF
V: TRBV7-9; J: TRBJ2-7; size: NA; CDR3: CASSLNEGAWYEQYF
V: TRBV19; J: TRBJ2-3; size: NA; CDR3: CASSPGTSGSSDTQYF
V: TRBV6-2/TRBV6-3; J: TRBJ2-7; size: NA; CDR3: CASSYDARAVLFNNPYEQYF
V: TRBV20-1; J: TRBJ2-3; size: NA; CDR3: CSASSYLSTDTQYF
V: TRBV7-6; J: TRBJ2-5; size: NA; CDR3: CASSLAKGQFTPQYF
V: TRBV4-1; J: TRBJ2-7; size: NA; CDR3: CASSQPGLAAYEQYF
V: TRBV6-1; J: TRBJ1-1; size: medium-sized; CDR3: CASSEAGTGGGTEAFF
V: TRBV6-2/TRBV6-3; J: TRBJ2-1; size: NA; CDR3: CASSYGRTSGTYNEQFF
V: TRBV27; J: TRBJ2-2; size: medium-sized; CDR3: CASSPGQGLTGELFF
V: TRBV30; J: TRBJ1-1; size: NA; CDR3: CASILGGMNTEAFF
V: TRBV7-2; J: TRBJ2-3; size: medium-sized; CDR3: CASSFSRQTDTQYF
V: TRBV11-2; J: TRBJ2-1; size: NA; CDR3: CASSSTRQGALNEQFF
V: TRBV29-1; J: TRBJ1-2; size: large; CDR3: CSVEGQYYGYTF
V: TRBV11-2; J: TRBJ1-2; size: medium-sized; CDR3: CASSLGLDGYTF
V: TRBV12-3/TRBV12-4; J: TRBJ2-5; size: medium-sized; CDR3: CASSLETTTRETQYF
V: TRBV10-3; J: TRBJ2-2; size: NA; CDR3: CARTEDREFPTGELFF
V: TRBV6-4; J: TRBJ2-3; size: medium-sized; CDR3: CASSPEAGPTDTQYF
V: TRBV29-1; J: TRBJ2-1; size: large; CDR3: CSVATSAKTNEQFF
V: TRBV30; J: TRBJ1-5; size: medium-sized; CDR3: CAWSDSSNQPQHF
V: TRBV12-3/TRBV12-4; J: TRBJ1-1; size: NA; CDR3: CASRLGTEPEAFF
V: TRBV7-2; J: TRBJ2-3; size: NA; CDR3: CASSLESGHLGDTQYF
V: TRBV5-4; J: TRBJ2-7; size: NA; CDR3: CASSLLAGSYEQYF